This T cell receptor beta chain emerged from a study of control samples from healthy donors and cancer patients. Trimming left V 2 bases short and J 4 bases short, with 7 bases between. CDR1 SGHRS and CDR2 YFSETQ come from the germline V gene. The CDR3 is 13 amino acids. Clones were sequenced by immunoSEQ multiplex PCR, and TCRdb holds only the in-frame ones, with some missing. The sample holds about 160,000 clones, roughly 94% seen once. The specimen sequenced was PBMCs. This receptor was obtained from a man aged 60 to 75 with colorectal cancer. The V and J genes are TRBV5-1 and TRBJ1-3; D unclear. DNA for the CDR3: TGCGCCAGCAGCTTAACACCAGGAAACACCATATATTTT. Translation gives CASSLTPGNTIYF.